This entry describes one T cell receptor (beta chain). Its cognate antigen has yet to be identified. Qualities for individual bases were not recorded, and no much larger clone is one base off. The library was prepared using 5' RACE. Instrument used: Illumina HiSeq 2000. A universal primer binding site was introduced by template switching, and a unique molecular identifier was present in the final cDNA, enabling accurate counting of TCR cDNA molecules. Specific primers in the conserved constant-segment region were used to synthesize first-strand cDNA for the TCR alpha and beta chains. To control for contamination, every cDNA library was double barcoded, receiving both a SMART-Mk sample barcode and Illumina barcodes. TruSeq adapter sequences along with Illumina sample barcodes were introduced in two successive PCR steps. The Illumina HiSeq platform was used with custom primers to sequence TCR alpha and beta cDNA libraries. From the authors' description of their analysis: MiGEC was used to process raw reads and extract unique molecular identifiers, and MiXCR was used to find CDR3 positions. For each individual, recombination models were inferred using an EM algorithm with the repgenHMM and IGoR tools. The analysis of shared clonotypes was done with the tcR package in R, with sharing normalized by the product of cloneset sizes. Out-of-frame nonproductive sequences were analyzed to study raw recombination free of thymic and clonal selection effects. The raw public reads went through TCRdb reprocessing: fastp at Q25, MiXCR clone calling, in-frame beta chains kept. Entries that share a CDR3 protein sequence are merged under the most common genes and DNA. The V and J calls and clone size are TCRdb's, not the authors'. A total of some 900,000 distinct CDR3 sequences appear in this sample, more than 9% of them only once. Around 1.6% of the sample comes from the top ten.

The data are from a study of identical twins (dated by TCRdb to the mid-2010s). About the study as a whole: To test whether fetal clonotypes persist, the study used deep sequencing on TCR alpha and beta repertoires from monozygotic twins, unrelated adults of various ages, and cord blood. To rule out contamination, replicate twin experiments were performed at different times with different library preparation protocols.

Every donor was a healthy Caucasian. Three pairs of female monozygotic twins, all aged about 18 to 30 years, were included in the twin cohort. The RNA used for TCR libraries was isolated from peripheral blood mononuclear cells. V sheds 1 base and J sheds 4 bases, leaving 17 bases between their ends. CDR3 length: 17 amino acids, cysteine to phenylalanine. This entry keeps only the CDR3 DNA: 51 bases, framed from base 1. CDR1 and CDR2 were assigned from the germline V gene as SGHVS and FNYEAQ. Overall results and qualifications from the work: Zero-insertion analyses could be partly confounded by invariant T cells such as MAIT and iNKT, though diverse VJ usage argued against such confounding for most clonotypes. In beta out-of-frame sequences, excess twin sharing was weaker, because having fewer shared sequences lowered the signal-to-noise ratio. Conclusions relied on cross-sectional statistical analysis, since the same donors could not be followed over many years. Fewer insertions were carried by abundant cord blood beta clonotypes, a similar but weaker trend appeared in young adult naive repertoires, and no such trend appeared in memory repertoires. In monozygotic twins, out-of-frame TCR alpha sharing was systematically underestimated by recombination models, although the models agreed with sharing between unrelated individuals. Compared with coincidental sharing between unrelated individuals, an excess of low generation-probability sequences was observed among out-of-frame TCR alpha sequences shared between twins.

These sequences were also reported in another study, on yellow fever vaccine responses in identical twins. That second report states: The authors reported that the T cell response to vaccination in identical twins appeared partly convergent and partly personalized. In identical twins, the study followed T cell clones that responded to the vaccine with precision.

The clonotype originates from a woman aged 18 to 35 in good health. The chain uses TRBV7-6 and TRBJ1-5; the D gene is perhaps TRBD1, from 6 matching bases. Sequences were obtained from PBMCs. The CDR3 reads CASSLGTGQFGNQPQHF. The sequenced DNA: TGTGCCAGCAGCTTAGGAACTGGACAGTTCGGTAATCAGCCCCAGCATTTT.